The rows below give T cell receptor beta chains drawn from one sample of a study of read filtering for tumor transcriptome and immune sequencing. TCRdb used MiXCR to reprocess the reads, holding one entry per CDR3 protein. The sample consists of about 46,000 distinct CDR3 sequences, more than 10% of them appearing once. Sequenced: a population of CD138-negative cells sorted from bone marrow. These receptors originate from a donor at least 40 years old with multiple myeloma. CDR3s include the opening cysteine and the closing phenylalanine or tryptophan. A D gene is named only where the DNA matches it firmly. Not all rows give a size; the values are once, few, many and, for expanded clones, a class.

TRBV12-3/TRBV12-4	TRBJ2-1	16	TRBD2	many	CASSYGRASFTNEQFF	TGTGCCAGCAGTTACGGGAGGGCCAGTTTTACAAATGAGCAGTTCTTC
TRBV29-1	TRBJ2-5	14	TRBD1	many	CSVGQGAISETQYF	TGCAGCGTTGGGCAGGGGGCGATTTCGGAGACCCAGTACTTC
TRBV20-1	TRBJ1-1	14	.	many	CSARDKKLNTEAFF	TGCAGTGCTAGGGACAAAAAACTTAACACTGAAGCTTTCTTT
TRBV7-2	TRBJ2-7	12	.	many	CASSSPGPSRYF	TGTGCCAGCAGCTCTCCCGGGCCTAGTAGGTACTTC
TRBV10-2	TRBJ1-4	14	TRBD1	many	CASSGDRSNEKLFF	TGCGCCAGCAGTGGGGACAGGAGTAATGAAAAACTGTTTTTT
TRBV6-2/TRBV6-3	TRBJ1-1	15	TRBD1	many	CASSDRGSVGTEAFF	TGTGCCAGCAGCGACAGGGGGTCGGTCGGCACTGAAGCTTTCTTT
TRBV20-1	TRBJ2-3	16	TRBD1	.	CSARGGTVQGNQPQYF	TGCAGTGCTAGAGGTGGGACAGTTCAAGGCAATCAGCCCCAGTATTTT
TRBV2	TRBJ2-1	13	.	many	CASKLSWENEQFF	TGTGCCAGCAAGCTAAGCTGGGAGAATGAGCAGTTCTTC
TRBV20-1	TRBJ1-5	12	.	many	CSASGGNQPQHF	TGCAGTGCCTCAGGGGGCAATCAGCCCCAGCATTTT
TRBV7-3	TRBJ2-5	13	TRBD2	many	CASSGGLAETQYF	TGTGCCAGCAGCGGGGGACTAGCCGAGACCCAGTACTTC
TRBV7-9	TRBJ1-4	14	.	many	CASSGKGSDEKLFF	TGTGCCAGCAGCGGGAAAGGGTCGGACGAAAAACTGTTTTTT
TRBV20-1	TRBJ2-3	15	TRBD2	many	CRASGTSGSTRAQYF	TGCAGAGCCTCCGGGACTAGCGGGTCCACGCGGGCGCAGTATTTT
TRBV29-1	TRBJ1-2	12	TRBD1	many	CSARTGNYGYTF	TGCAGCGCGCGGACAGGAAACTATGGCTACACCTTC
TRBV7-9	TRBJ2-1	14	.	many	CASSLDGSVFEQFF	TGTGCCAGCAGCTTAGACGGGAGTGTTTTTGAGCAGTTCTTC
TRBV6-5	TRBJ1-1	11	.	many	CASVKNTEAFF	TGTGCCAGCGTTAAGAACACTGAAGCTTTCTTT
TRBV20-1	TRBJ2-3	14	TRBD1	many	CSARQGPALDTQYF	TGCAGTGCCCGACAGGGCCCCGCTTTAGATACGCAGTATTTT
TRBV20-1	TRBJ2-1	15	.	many	CSARDRGSSYNEQFF	TGCAGTGCTAGAGATAGGGGGAGTTCCTACAATGAGCAGTTCTTC
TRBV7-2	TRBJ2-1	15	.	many	CASSPIRDSYNEQFF	TGTGCCAGCAGCCCAATCCGGGACTCCTACAATGAGCAGTTCTTC
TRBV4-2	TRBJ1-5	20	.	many	CASSQDVRQEIRDSNQPQHF	TGTGCCAGCAGCCAAGATGTCCGCCAGGAAATCAGGGATAGCAATCAGCCCCAGCATTTT
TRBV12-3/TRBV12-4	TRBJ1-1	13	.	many	CASSLKGGTEAFF	TGTGCCAGCAGTTTAAAGGGGGGGACTGAAGCTTTCTTT
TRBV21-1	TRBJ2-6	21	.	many	CASRVLRDRRLRSSGANVLTF	TGTGCCAGCAGGGTTCTCCGGGACAGAAGATTAAGGAGCTCTGGGGCCAACGTCCTGACTTTC
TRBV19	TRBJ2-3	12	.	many	CATEGETDTQYF	TGTGCCACGGAGGGGGAAACAGATACGCAGTATTTT
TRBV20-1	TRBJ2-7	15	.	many	CSAGGGQAHSYEQYF	TGCAGTGCCGGAGGGGGGCAGGCCCACTCCTACGAGCAGTACTTC
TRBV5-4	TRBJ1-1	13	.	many	CASSFPGDTEAFF	TGTGCCAGCAGCTTTCCAGGGGACACTGAAGCTTTCTTT
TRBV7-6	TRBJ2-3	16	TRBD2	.	CASSRTAGAPLDTQYF	TGTGCCAGCAGCAGAACGGCGGGAGCTCCGTTGGATACGCAGTATTTT
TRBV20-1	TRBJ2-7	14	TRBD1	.	CSAGETGQGGEQYF	TGCAGTGCTGGAGAGACCGGACAGGGGGGCGAGCAGTACTTC
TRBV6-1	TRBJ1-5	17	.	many	CASRHHEGKGSNQPQHF	TGTGCCAGCAGACATCACGAAGGGAAGGGGAGCAATCAGCCCCAGCATTTT
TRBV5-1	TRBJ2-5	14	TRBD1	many	CASSSGDRGETQYF	TGCGCCAGCAGCTCGGGGGACAGGGGTGAGACCCAGTACTTC
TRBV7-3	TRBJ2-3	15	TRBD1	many	CASSSLGQSTDTQYF	TGTGCCAGCAGCTCCCTGGGACAGAGCACAGATACGCAGTATTTT
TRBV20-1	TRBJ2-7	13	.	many	CSASRQGRDEQYF	TGCAGTGCTAGTAGACAGGGGAGGGACGAGCAGTACTTC